The 14 T cell receptor beta chains below all came from one sample that was sequenced in a study of response to subunit inactivated influenza vaccine. TCRdb itself ran the RT-PCR reads through MiXCR, one entry per CDR3 protein. This table has more than 400,000 distinct CDR3 sequences, more than 7% appearing once. The source material was PBMCs from blood, sampled around 25 months after vaccination. These receptors all stem from a man in his fifties or sixties who received an inactivated influenza vaccine.

This clonotype has more than one count but fewer than ten. The chain carries TRBV12-3 or TRBV12-4 and TRBJ1-2, with D perhaps TRBD1 (6 bases). CDR3 length: 16 residues. The ends were cut back, 4 bases at V and 1 base at J, with 16 bases in the middle. The DNA for the CDR3 is TGTGCCAGCAGTTCACGGGACACTAATTTTAACTATGGCTACACCTTC. Translation gives CASSSRDTNFNYGYTF.

This clonotype was observed many times. This chain uses TRBV24-1 with TRBJ2-1; D tentatively fits TRBD1 or TRBD2 (5 bases each). Per germline, CDR1 KGHDR and CDR2 SFDVKD. V was shortened by 6 bases and J by 4 bases, with 18 bases between the two germline ends. The CDR3 covers 16 residues. CDR3 loop: CATSTGTPPRYNEQFF. For the CDR3, the DNA is TGTGCCACCAGTACCGGGACCCCGCCTCGGTACAATGAGCAGTTCTTC.

There are many counts of this clonotype. This chain connects TRBV29-1 to TRBJ1-1; 9 bases agree with TRBD1. Germline assignment: CDR1 SQVTM and CDR2 ANQGSEA. V dropped 7 bases and J dropped 4; count of bases not matched to a gene: 4. This CDR3 is 12 amino acids long. CDR3 region: CSGGQGLTEAFF. The CDR3 coding sequence is TGCAGCGGTGGACAGGGGCTCACTGAAGCTTTCTTT.

Ten or more counts support this clonotype. The chain joins TRBV5-6 to TRBJ1-2, with TRBD1 matching over 10 bases. The CDR3 is made up of 13 amino acids. The ends lost 4 bases at V and 4 bases at J; junction bases unmatched: 1. Germline V lookup: CDR1 SGHDT, CDR2 YYEEEE. The DNA of the CDR3 is TGTGCCAGCAGCAGACAGGGGGCCTATGGCTACACCTTC. Translating gives CASSRQGAYGYTF.

This clonotype was picked up many times. This chain joins TRBV12-3 or TRBV12-4 and TRBJ2-3, with D unclear. The V gene lost 3 bases and the J gene lost 7 bases, with 11 bases spanning the gap. The CDR3 contains 13 residues. The CDR3 DNA sequence: TGTGCCAGCAGTTTTGGTGGTTCAAATACGCAGTATTTT. This translates into CASSFGGSNTQYF.

This clonotype has just a few counts. The chain joins TRBV15 to TRBJ1-2; D gene unclear. V lost 2 bases and J lost 8, with 18 bases in between. This CDR3 spans 15 amino acids. From germline, CDR1 is LNHNV and CDR2 YYDKDF (reference sequence). CDR3 nucleotides: TGTGCCACCAGCAGACCCCGGGTTCTCATTGGCGGCTACACCTTC. The encoded protein is CATSRPRVLIGGYTF.

In its sample, this clonotype was seen many times. The chain combines TRBV5-6 with TRBJ2-2, with D possibly being TRBD2 (5 bases). The V gene lost 0 bases and the J gene lost 3 bases, with 15 bases spanning the gap. The length of the CDR3 is 17 residues. Germline-derived CDR1 and CDR2 are SGHDT and YYEEEE. The chain's CDR3 is CASSLGRVGVHTGELFF. CDR3 in DNA: TGTGCCAGCAGCTTGGGGCGTGTCGGGGTACACACCGGGGAGCTGTTTTTT.

V and J are TRBV7-9 and TRBJ1-2; the D gene is possibly TRBD1 (5 bases). The V gene lost 5 bases and the J gene lost 7 bases, with 14 bases spanning the gap. CDR3 length: 13 amino acids. Germline V gives CDR1 SEHNR, CDR2 FQNEAQ (reference sequence). CDR3 protein: CASSRSGFSGYTF. CDR3 sequence (DNA): TGTGCCAGCAGCAGATCAGGGTTTTCTGGCTACACCTTC.

This clonotype has only a few counts. The chain has TRBV14 and TRBJ2-1; 13 bases are a match to TRBD2. Germline CDR1 and CDR2: SGHDN and FVKESK. The ends lost 2 bases at V and 7 bases at J; junction bases unmatched: 2. This CDR3 comprises 15 residues. The CDR3 sequence is CASSQRTSGSNEQFF. In DNA, the CDR3 is TGTGCCAGCAGCCAAAGGACTAGCGGGAGTAATGAGCAGTTCTTC.

This clonotype came up a few times. This chain connects TRBV20-1 to TRBJ2-1; D remains ambiguous. This CDR3 has 9 amino acids. The V gene's germline CDR1 is DFQATT and CDR2 SNEGSKA (reference sequence). Here the CDR3 reads CSAHNEQFF. CDR3 bases: TGCAGCGCCCACAATGAGCAGTTCTTC.

This clonotype was counted only a few times. The chain is built from TRBV9 and TRBJ2-3; TRBD1 matches 11 bases. V gave up 2 bases and J gave up 4 bases; unmatched junction bases: 3. The CDR3 sequence is 15 residues long. Germline assignment: CDR1 SGDLS and CDR2 YYNGEE. The CDR3 here is CASSVWTGGADTQYF. The DNA for the CDR3 is TGTGCCAGCAGCGTGTGGACAGGGGGCGCAGATACGCAGTATTTT. Full variable domain (outside the CDR3, taken from reference TRBV9 and TRBJ2-3): DSGVTQTPKHLITATGQRVTLRCSPRSGDLSVYWYQQSLDQGLQFLIQYYNGEERAKGNILERFSAQQFPDLHSELNLSSLELGDSALYFCASSVWTGGADTQYFGPGTRLTVL.

The rearrangement links TRBV20-1 to TRBJ2-1; possible D gene TRBD1, 6 bases. Germline V gene data show CDR1 as DFQATT and CDR2 as SNEGSKA (reference sequence). Trimming pared 3 bases from V and 6 bases from J, leaving 15 bases between. The CDR3 is made up of 14 amino acids. CDR3 sequence reads: CSARGAQTSNEQFF. The CDR3, as DNA: TGCAGTGCTAGGGGGGCCCAGACGTCCAATGAGCAGTTCTTC.

This clonotype was detected only a few times. The chain employs TRBV7-2 and TRBJ1-1; D remains unclear. V shed 1 base and J shed 6 bases, with 12 bases lying between them. This CDR3 is 14 amino acids long. Germline V gene sequence: CDR1 SGHTA, CDR2 FQGNSA. This chain's CDR3 is CASSLDGGYSEAFF. DNA for the CDR3: TGTGCCAGCAGCTTAGATGGCGGTTATTCTGAAGCTTTCTTT.

This clonotype has just a few counts. This chain connects TRBV12-3 or TRBV12-4 to TRBJ2-5, with 7 bases that match TRBD2. CDR3 size: 13 residues. Unmatched junction bases numbered 3, after V lost 0 bases and J lost 8 bases. Here the CDR3 reads CASSLASGQTQYF. The CDR3 DNA sequence: TGTGCCAGCAGTTTAGCTAGCGGGCAAACCCAGTACTTC.